This TCR beta chain originates from a study of CD4 T cell repertoires in COVID-19 (dated by TCRdb to 2020 to 2022). The study in broad terms: For cross-reactivity analysis, CFSE-low cells were expanded with IL-2 for nine to eleven days, then relabeled and restimulated with spike proteins from other coronaviruses. The study characterized naturally processed CD4+ T cell responses to SARS-CoV-2 spike and nucleoprotein in COVID-19-recovered individuals, using TCR Vbeta sequencing to assess clonal composition. In three recovered individuals, the researchers analyzed the TCR Vbeta repertoire of SARS-CoV-2-reactive T cells at the subset level.

What the work shows at the level of the full study, not this receptor alone: Between roughly 6 and 26% of SARS-CoV-2 clonotypes were also detected in SARS-CoV and/or HKU1 spike-stimulated secondary cultures, consistent with cross-reactivity. Several of the most expanded SARS-CoV-2-reactive clonotypes were found to be shared between two or all three memory subsets, suggesting intraclonal diversification.

This clone was counted a few times. Its cognate antigen has yet to be identified. Nothing much larger sits one base from this clone, and base qualities are not available. Taken with the paper, the label for time point translates to: sample from a COVID-19-recovered individual after infection. The donors were patients who had gone through COVID-19 ranging from mild to severe and had recovered. Memory T cell samples that were not cultured went straight to sequencing right after ex vivo isolation. CD4+ total memory, central memory, effector memory and circulating T follicular helper cells were isolated from peripheral blood mononuclear cells. Looking up the germline V gene (reference sequence) yields CDR1 LGHDT and CDR2 YNNKEL. V is cut by 1 base and J by 4 bases, and the space between the germline ends is 7 bases. There are 14 amino acids in the CDR3, from cysteine to phenylalanine inclusive. Of all the DNA, just the CDR3 is kept, 42 bases in frame from base 1.

Library prep was done by the immunoSEQ multiplex PCR assay. Regarding the original processing steps: The Chao-Jaccard similarity index and counts of shared clonotypes were used to quantify repertoire overlap between subsets. TCRdb took over this immuneACCESS table, retaining in-frame rearrangements with V and J assigned. Such tables are incomplete; in checked studies, under half of the missing clones stem from an unresolved V gene, and the remainder is unexplained. Clone size and the V and J calls come from that table; the DNA yielded D and trimming. In this sample the table shows over 75,000 clones, 83% of which occur a single time. The ten top clones hold roughly 0.5% of the sample.

Sequencing was performed on CD4+ T cells from peripheral blood, taken after recovery from COVID-19. The rearranged chain carries TRBV3-1 (or the pseudogene TRBV3-2) and TRBJ2-2; the D gene identity is not certain. The TCR originated in a human donor who had COVID-19. The CDR3 protein sequence reads: CASSQVISTGELFF. The nucleotide sequence is given as TGTGCCAGCAGCCAAGTTATCTCCACCGGGGAGCTGTTTTTT.